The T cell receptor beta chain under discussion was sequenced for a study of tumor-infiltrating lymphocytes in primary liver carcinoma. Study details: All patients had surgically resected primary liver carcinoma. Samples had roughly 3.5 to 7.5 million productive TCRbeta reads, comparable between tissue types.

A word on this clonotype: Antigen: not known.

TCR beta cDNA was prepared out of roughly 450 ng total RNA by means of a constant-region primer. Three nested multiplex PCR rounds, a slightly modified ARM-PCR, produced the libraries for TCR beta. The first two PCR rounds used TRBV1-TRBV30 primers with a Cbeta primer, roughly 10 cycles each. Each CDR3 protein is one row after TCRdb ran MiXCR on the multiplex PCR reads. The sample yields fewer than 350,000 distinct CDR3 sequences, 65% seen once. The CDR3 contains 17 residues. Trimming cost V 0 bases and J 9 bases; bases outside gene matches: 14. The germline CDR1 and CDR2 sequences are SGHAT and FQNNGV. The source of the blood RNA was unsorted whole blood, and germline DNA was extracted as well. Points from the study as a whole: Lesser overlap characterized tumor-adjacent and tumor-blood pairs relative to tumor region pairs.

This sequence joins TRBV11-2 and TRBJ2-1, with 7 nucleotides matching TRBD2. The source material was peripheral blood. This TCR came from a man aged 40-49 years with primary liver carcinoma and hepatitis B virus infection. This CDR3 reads CASSLDLLAARIGEQFF. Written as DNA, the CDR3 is TGTGCCAGCAGCTTAGATCTCCTAGCGGCACGTATTGGTGAGCAGTTCTTC.